This T cell receptor (beta chain) was obtained from a study of blood T cell repertoires in COVID-19. Study-level background: Specimens from acute and convalescent COVID-19 originated in the United States, Italy and Spain. In each case, the material was cDNA or gDNA derived from T cells, B-cell-depleted T cells, or PBMCs.

This study enrolled people aged about 18 to 90 from about two dozen US geographic areas. Cohorts were determined from participant-reported clinical history. Profiled with immunoSEQ multiplex PCR; TCRdb holds only in-frame clones, not every one. The sample lists about 210,000 clones; about 89% were seen once. The CDR3 is made up of 14 amino acids. Trimming shortened V by 3 bases and J by 10 bases, and 16 bases separated the two germline ends. CDR1 is KGHSH and CDR2 is LQKENI in the germline V gene. This TCR came from a woman between 18 and 29 years old who had recovered from COVID-19. The genes are TRBV18 and TRBJ2-1; D might be TRBD1 (5 bases). The sequencing input was PBMCs or T cells enriched from blood (not recorded which). Here the CDR3 reads CASSPLKQGQEQFF. Here the CDR3 DNA reads TGTGCCAGCTCACCTCTTAAGCAGGGCCAAGAGCAGTTCTTC.